This TCR beta chain was sequenced in a study of blood T cells in healthy people across ages. Study results and caveats: In the absence of known donor CMV status, changes in expanded clonotypes were possibly confounded. More naive CD4+ cells and higher diversity marked long-lived donors relative to aged donors.

Then a second PCR, running about 6 to 12 cycles, was carried out with a sample-barcoded 5' primer and a J-beta primer mix. TCRdb itself ran the 5' RACE reads through MiXCR, one entry per CDR3 protein. The sample consists of approximately 1,700,000 distinct CDR3 sequences, 39% of them appearing once. Points on this clonotype: Its antigen is currently unknown. The junction differs from germline at one of its ends, possibly a read error.

CDR1 and CDR2 from the germline V gene are SQVTM and ANQGSEA. The CDR3 loop spans 14 amino acids. Sequenced material: blood. The J gene is TRBJ2-5, the V gene TRBV29-1; 11 positions agree with TRBD1. The sequence came from a human donor in good health. As DNA, the CDR3 is TGCAGTGTTGAGAGGACAGGGGGCTTGGAGACCCAGTACTTC. It specifies CSVERTGGLETQYF.